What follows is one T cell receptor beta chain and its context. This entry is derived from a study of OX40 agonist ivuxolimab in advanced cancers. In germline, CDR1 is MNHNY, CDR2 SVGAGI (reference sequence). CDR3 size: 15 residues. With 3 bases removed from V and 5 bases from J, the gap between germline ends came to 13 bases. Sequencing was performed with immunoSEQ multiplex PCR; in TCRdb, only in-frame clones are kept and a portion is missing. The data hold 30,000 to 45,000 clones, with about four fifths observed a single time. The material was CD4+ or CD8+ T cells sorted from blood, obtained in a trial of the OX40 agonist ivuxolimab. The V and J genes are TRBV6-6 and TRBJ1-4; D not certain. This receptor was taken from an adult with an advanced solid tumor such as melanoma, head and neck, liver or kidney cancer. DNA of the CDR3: TGTGCCAGCAGTTATGATCGTCCCGCAAATGAAAAACTGTTTTTT. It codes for CASSYDRPANEKLFF.